Listed below are T cell receptor beta chains from one sample, sequenced in a study of CD8 T cells in ankylosing spondylitis. One entry per CDR3 protein, called by TCRdb with MiXCR from the 5' RACE reads. Of around 480,000 distinct CDR3 sequences detected, roughly 17% appear once; the ten largest clones hold approximately 1%. The sequencing sample was made of blood, either unsorted or a sorted T cell fraction (not recorded which). Every receptor here comes from a male donor with ankylosing spondylitis. The CDR3 runs from the conserved cysteine through the conserved F or W. A D gene is named only where the DNA matches it firmly. Clone size appears in some rows only: once, few, many, or a class for an expanded clone.

TRBV5-1	-	-	TRBJ1-6	TGCGCCAGCAGCCCCGGCGGGGTGGGTTTTAATTCACCCCTCCACTTT	CASSPGGVGFNSPLHF
TRBV7-3	few	TRBD2	TRBJ2-1	TGTGCCAGCAGCTTAATGTTAGCGGGACAATATGAGCAGTTCTTC	CASSLMLAGQYEQFF
TRBV28	-	TRBD1	TRBJ1-4	TGTGCCAGCAGCCCAGGGGGCCGTGTGGGTAATGAAAAACTGTTTTTT	CASSPGGRVGNEKLFF
TRBV12-3/TRBV12-4	-	-	TRBJ2-1	TGTGCCAGCAGTCCAGGGGTTTCTCGAGCGGCCGCGGAGAATGAGCAGTTCTTC	CASSPGVSRAAAENEQFF
TRBV7-2	-	TRBD2	TRBJ2-1	TGTGCCAGCAGCTTCTATTACGGGGGGGCCAATGAGCAGTTCTTC	CASSFYYGGANEQFF
TRBV24-1	few	TRBD2	TRBJ2-1	TGTGCCACCAGTGATCCGTTTAGCGGGAGGGCCTACAATGAGCAGTTCTTC	CATSDPFSGRAYNEQFF
TRBV12-3/TRBV12-4	few	-	TRBJ1-1	TGTGCCATCACAGTTCGGAACACAGGGTCTGAAGCTTTCTTT	CAITVRNTGSEAFF
TRBV10-3	-	TRBD1	TRBJ2-5	TGTGCCATCAGTGGGACAGGGGCCTTGACCCAGTACTTC	CAISGTGALTQYF
TRBV12-3/TRBV12-4	few	-	TRBJ2-7	TGTGCCAGCAGTTTAGGGGCGGTACGCTACGAGCAGTACTTC	CASSLGAVRYEQYF
TRBV7-8	few	-	TRBJ2-3	TGTGCCAGCATGGGGAGGACTTTCACAGATACGCAGTATTTT	CASMGRTFTDTQYF
TRBV5-6	-	-	TRBJ1-4	TGTGCCAGCAGGTTCCGCGGGAAAGATGAAAAACTGTTTTTT	CASRFRGKDEKLFF
TRBV3-1	few	-	TRBJ2-5	TGTGCCAGCAGCCAAGTGGACACCGAGACCCAGTACTTC	CASSQVDTETQYF
TRBV28	-	-	TRBJ2-7	TGTGCCAGCACCTTCCGGGACGAGCAGTACTTC	CASTFRDEQYF
TRBV29-1	few	-	TRBJ1-1	TGCAGCGCCGGCGGGACGATGAACACTGAAGCTTTCTTT	CSAGGTMNTEAFF
TRBV3-1	once	-	TRBJ2-3	TGTGCCAGCAGCCAAGATTTAACGCAGTATTTT	CASSQDLTQYF
TRBV4-2	-	-	TRBJ1-4	TGTGCCAGCAGCCCGACCGACTCTGGTGAAAAACTGTTTTTT	CASSPTDSGEKLFF
TRBV4-1	few	-	TRBJ2-1	TGCGCCAGCAGCCAGAGGGCCTACAATGAGCAGTTCTTC	CASSQRAYNEQFF